This passage covers 24 T cell receptor beta chains from one sample sequenced in a study of naive and memory T cell subsets. Both TRBC1 and TRBC2 were covered by a beta constant-region primer of two equimolar oligonucleotides. TCRdb passed the UMI-ligation and nested PCR reads through MiXCR, listing each CDR3 protein once. The sample includes 130,000 to 150,000 distinct CDR3 sequences, over 15% of them seen just once. Sequences were obtained from naive CD4+ T cells from blood. All receptors derive from a human donor in good health.

At least ten counts were recorded for this clonotype. This chain connects TRBV7-2 to TRBJ1-1; unclear D gene. Trimming took 2 bases from V and 1 from J, leaving 5 bases between them. Germline V gives CDR1 SGHTA, CDR2 FQGNSA. The CDR3 runs to 13 residues. The CDR3 DNA reads TGTGCCAGCAGCTTACAGGAGAACACTGAAGCTTTCTTT. It codes for CASSLQENTEAFF.

This clonotype was counted ten times or more. The genes are TRBV7-2 and TRBJ2-7; the match to TRBD2 covers 8 bases. V was pared by 2 bases and J by 6 bases, with 6 bases of the junction left unmatched. The CDR3 has 14 residues. Per the germline V gene, CDR1 is SGHTA and CDR2 is FQGNSA. This CDR3 reads CASSLLRGGSEQYF. The CDR3 DNA is TGTGCCAGCAGCTTACTCCGGGGGGGTTCCGAGCAGTACTTC.

This clonotype came up a few times. The chain joins TRBV20-1 to TRBJ1-1; D gene uncertain. This CDR3 is built from 15 residues. The ends were cut back, 3 bases at V and 2 bases at J, with 16 bases in the middle. In germline, CDR1 is DFQATT, CDR2 SNEGSKA (reference sequence). CDR3 amino acids: CSASEPTTTNTEAFF. The CDR3 bases are TGCAGTGCTAGTGAACCTACCACTACCAACACTGAAGCTTTCTTT.

The sample holds many counts of this clonotype. The rearrangement links TRBV20-1 to TRBJ2-4, with 9 bases lining up with TRBD1. CDR1 is DFQATT, CDR2 SNEGSKA, per germline (reference sequence). The CDR3 is made up of 13 amino acids. The junction had 4 bases not matched to a gene; V was cut back by 6 bases and J by 4 bases. CDR3 loop: CSAWTGVKNIQYF. CDR3 sequence (DNA): TGCAGTGCATGGACAGGGGTAAAAAACATTCAGTACTTC.

The CDR3 DNA reads as TGCGCCAGCAGCTTGGAATTGGGGACTAGCTGGTCAGAGACCCAGTACTTC. Translated: CASSLELGTSWSETQYF. The chain employs TRBV5-1 and TRBJ2-5, with 9 positions matching TRBD2. With 0 bases clipped from V and 4 bases from J, the junction kept 10 bases outside the gene matches. The CDR3 runs 17 residues. The germline gives CDR1 SGHRS, CDR2 YFSETQ.

This sequence joins TRBV4-2 and TRBJ2-7; D may be TRBD2 (5 bases). This CDR3 has 12 amino acids. V gave up 6 bases and J gave up 2 bases, with 8 bases separating them. Germline V gene lookup returns CDR1 LGHNA and CDR2 YNFKEQ. The CDR3: CASSAGAYEQYF. The CDR3 nucleotides are TGTGCCAGCAGTGCGGGCGCCTACGAGCAGTACTTC.

This clonotype was seen more than once but under ten times. The rearrangement joins TRBV20-1 to TRBJ2-7, with TRBD2 identical over 13 bases. This CDR3 region has 13 residues. Trimming cost V 4 bases and J 4 bases; bases outside gene matches: 1. The V gene's germline CDR1 is DFQATT and CDR2 SNEGSKA (reference sequence). This CDR3 is CSAKTSGRYEQYF. The CDR3 DNA reads as TGCAGTGCTAAGACTAGCGGGAGGTACGAGCAGTACTTC.

The rearrangement joins TRBV29-1 to TRBJ1-4, with TRBD1 identical over 7 bases. With 8 bases clipped from V and 0 bases from J, the junction kept 6 bases outside the gene matches. This CDR3 region has 14 residues. Germline-derived CDR1 and CDR2 are SQVTM and ANQGSEA. The CDR3 reads CSPLRGPTNEKLFF. DNA for the CDR3: TGCAGCCCCTTGAGGGGGCCAACTAATGAAAAACTGTTTTTT.

The DNA of the CDR3 is TGTGCCAGCCGGAAAGTGGCGGGGCCTAGCACAGATACGCAGTATTTT. Translating it yields CASRKVAGPSTDTQYF. The chain uses TRBV2 and TRBJ2-3, with a tentative D call TRBD2 (6 bases). The germline V gene encodes CDR1 SNHLY and CDR2 FYNNEI. The CDR3 loop spans 16 amino acids. The V end lost 8 bases, the J end lost 0 bases, and 18 bases lay between the germline ends.

The J gene is TRBJ1-2, the V gene TRBV3-1, with TRBD1 matching 10 bases. The V and J ends lost 1 base and 4 bases, in that order; junction bases with no gene match: 6. The CDR3 extends over 16 amino acids. Germline loops: CDR1 LGHDT, CDR2 YNNKEL (reference sequence). CDR3 amino acids: CASSQAPGQGTYGYTF. CDR3 DNA sequence: TGTGCCAGCAGCCAAGCTCCGGGACAGGGGACCTATGGCTACACCTTC.

The genes are TRBV23-1 and TRBJ2-1; D may match TRBD1 or TRBD2 (7 bases each). Being an ORF, TRBV23-1 has a function that is uncertain. Between the trimmed V and J ends, which lost 4 bases and 7 bases, there was a span of 26 bases. This CDR3 has 18 amino acids. The CDR3 is CASSPPRRRGGRGNEQFF. The CDR3 region has the DNA TGCGCCAGCAGTCCCCCCCGCCGCAGGGGGGGGAGGGGTAATGAGCAGTTCTTC.

The chain combines TRBV10-3 with TRBJ1-5; D remains unclear. With 8 bases removed from V and 0 bases from J, the gap between germline ends came to 11 bases. The CDR3 consists of 14 residues. Germline V gives CDR1 ENHRY, CDR2 SYGVKD. The CDR3: CAIRNPYSNQPQHF. CDR3 nucleotide sequence: TGTGCCATCCGTAATCCTTATAGCAATCAGCCCCAGCATTTT.

The chain couples TRBV6-2 or TRBV6-3 to TRBJ2-7, with 8 bases that match TRBD1. The V gene end was trimmed by 2 bases and the J gene end by 4 bases; junction bases not matched to a gene: 7. Germline CDR1 MNHEY, CDR2 SVGEGT. CDR3 length: 15 amino acids. The CDR3 DNA reads TGTGCCAGCAGTTACCCCAGGACAGGGTCTTACGAGCAGTACTTC. Residues: CASSYPRTGSYEQYF.

The chain links TRBV7-9 to TRBJ2-7; tentatively, D is TRBD1 (5 bases). The V end lost 4 bases, the J end lost 5 bases, and 21 bases lay between the germline ends. Germline V CDR1 and CDR2: SEHNR, FQNEAQ (reference sequence). The CDR3 consists of 16 residues. The CDR3 DNA reads TGTGCCAGCAGCTCACCGCCAGGGAAAGGTCGTGACGAGCAGTACTTC. Its protein product is CASSSPPGKGRDEQYF.

Remarks on this clonotype: Its ends do not fully match the called genes, so a read error is possible. The J gene is TRBJ1-5, the V gene TRBV6-2 or TRBV6-3, with 7 nucleotides matching TRBD1. The CDR3 has 16 amino acids. In germline, CDR1 is MNHEY, CDR2 SVGEGT. The CDR3 here is CASSYSGTESNQPQNF. The CDR3 DNA follows: TGTGCCAGCAGTTACAGTGGGACAGAGAGCAATCAGCCCCAGAATTTT.

The CDR3 DNA follows: TGTGCCAGCAGTGGATACAGGGTGAAGGGGGAAAAACTGTTTTTT. It encodes CASSGYRVKGEKLFF. The chain carries TRBV2 and TRBJ1-4; D perhaps matches TRBD1 (6 bases). Germline lookup yields CDR1 SNHLY and CDR2 FYNNEI. There are 15 residues in the CDR3. The ends were cut back, 4 bases at V and 8 bases at J, with 17 bases in the middle.

V is TRBV10-1 and J is TRBJ2-7, with 7 bases lining up with TRBD2. Unmatched junction bases numbered 8, after V lost 5 bases and J lost 4 bases. The germline V gene has CDR1 WNHNN and CDR2 SYGVQD (reference sequence). The CDR3 is 14 amino acids. Written as DNA, the CDR3 is TGCGCCAGCAGTAAGGAGCGGGATAGGTACGAGCAGTACTTC. Translation: CASSKERDRYEQYF.

The rearrangement uses TRBV12-3 or TRBV12-4 and TRBJ2-1, with TRBD2 matching 10 bases. V shed 3 bases, J shed 16 bases, and the junction held 9 bases outside the gene matches. There are 13 residues in the CDR3. The CDR3 sequence is CASSFPLAGVCFF. CDR3 in DNA: TGTGCCAGCAGTTTTCCGCTAGCGGGAGTATGTTTCTTC.

This clonotype was seen a handful of times. Mismatch with germline at one junction end may stem from a read error. This chain connects TRBV19 to TRBJ2-2; 7 nucleotides match TRBD2. CDR3 size: 15 residues. Germline CDR1 and CDR2: LNHDA and SQIVND (reference sequence). The chain's CDR3 is CASRSLSGNSGELFF. The CDR3 bases are TGTGCCAGTAGGAGCTTAAGCGGGAACTCCGGGGAGCTGTTTTTT. Drawing the rest from reference TRBV19 and TRBJ2-2, the complete variable domain is DGGITQSPKYLFRKEGQNVTLSCEQNLNHDAMYWYRQDPGQGLRLIYYSQIVNDFQKGDIAEGYSVSREKKESFPLTVTSAQKNPTAFYLCASRSLSGNSGELFFGEGSRLTVL.

This clonotype appeared many times. The J gene is TRBJ2-7, the V gene TRBV18, with 9 bases that match TRBD2. The V and J ends lost 8 bases and 7 bases, in that order; junction bases with no gene match: 6. CDR1 is KGHSH, CDR2 LQKENI, per germline. The CDR3 runs to 12 residues. Here the CDR3 reads CASGTSRAEQYF. CDR3 in DNA: TGTGCCAGCGGGACTAGCCGGGCAGAGCAGTACTTC.

With respect to this clonotype: This may arise from a read error, as a much more abundant clone is one base away. V usage is TRBV6-5 and J usage is TRBJ2-1; 7 positions match TRBD2. CDR3 size: 15 residues. Germline loops: CDR1 MNHEY, CDR2 SVGAGI. Here the CDR3 reads CANSYSELALTEQFF. CDR3 DNA: TGTGCCAACAGTTATTCCGAACTAGCGCTTACTGAGCAGTTCTTC.

The chain joins TRBV3-1 to TRBJ2-1, with a possible D match to TRBD2 (5 bases). This CDR3 comprises 19 residues. The V end was cut by 0 bases, the J end by 0 bases, with 18 bases between. CDR1 is LGHDT and CDR2 is YNNKEL in the germline V gene (reference sequence). The CDR3 region has the DNA TGTGCCAGCAGCCAAGAATCCCCTAGAAGGAGGAGCTCCTACAATGAGCAGTTCTTC. The encoded protein is CASSQESPRRRSSYNEQFF.

This clonotype was recorded a few times. This rearrangement joins TRBV28 to TRBJ2-7; D perhaps matches TRBD1 (6 bases). CDR3 length: 15 residues. The V gene's germline CDR1 is MDHEN and CDR2 SYDVKM. Trimming left V 3 bases short and J 0 bases short, with 12 bases between. The CDR3 spells CASSFPQGSSYEQYF. The CDR3 DNA reads as TGTGCCAGCAGTTTCCCGCAGGGGAGCTCCTACGAGCAGTACTTC.

V gene TRBV19 combines with J gene TRBJ2-5; 7 bases line up with TRBD1. CDR1 and CDR2 (germline): LNHDA, SQIVND (reference sequence). This CDR3 comprises 16 residues. V lost 6 bases, J lost 5 bases, and 15 bases stayed unmatched. CDR3 residues: CASSPLTGILGETQYF. The CDR3 DNA is TGTGCCAGTAGCCCATTGACAGGGATTCTGGGGGAGACCCAGTACTTC. Filled out from reference TRBV19 and TRBJ2-5, the complete variable domain reads DGGITQSPKYLFRKEGQNVTLSCEQNLNHDAMYWYRQDPGQGLRLIYYSQIVNDFQKGDIAEGYSVSREKKESFPLTVTSAQKNPTAFYLCASSPLTGILGETQYFGPGTRLLVL.